This passage covers 25 T cell receptor beta chains from one sample sequenced in a study of T cell responses to AZD1222 COVID-19 vaccine. Produced via immunoSEQ multiplex PCR; TCRdb's table is partial and in-frame only. The sample has 60,000 to 85,000 clones; 85% to 90% are singletons. The material was peripheral blood, obtained 28 days after the second dose of the MenACWY control vaccine. Every receptor here comes from an adult who received the MenACWY meningococcal vaccine as a control.

This clone was detected only once. The V and J genes are TRBV3-1 (or the pseudogene TRBV3-2) and TRBJ2-3; D remains unclear. The CDR3 is made up of 11 amino acids. CDR1 and CDR2 (germline): LGHDT, YNNKEL (reference sequence). V lost 1 base, J lost 6 bases, and 2 bases lay in between. Here the CDR3 reads CASSQADTQYF. The CDR3 DNA follows: TGTGCCAGCAGCCAAGCGGATACGCAGTATTTT.

J is TRBJ2-6 and V is TRBV10-1; no clear D gene. V dropped 8 bases and J dropped 0 bases, with 11 bases sitting between them. Germline V CDR1 and CDR2: WNHNN, SYGVQD (reference sequence). The CDR3 sequence is 15 residues long. CDR3 nucleotides: TGCGCCAGCTCCCCCGTGGGCTCTGGGGCCAACGTCCTGACTTTC. Protein sequence: CASSPVGSGANVLTF.

The rearrangement joins TRBV28 to TRBJ1-4; D is ambiguous. Germline-derived CDR1 and CDR2 are MDHEN and SYDVKM. V lost 8 bases, J lost 10 bases, and 11 bases lay in between. This CDR3 contains 11 residues. CDR3 amino acids: CASFFSRKLFF. DNA of the CDR3: TGTGCCAGCTTTTTTAGTAGAAAACTGTTTTTT.

CDR3 DNA: TGTGCCAGTAGTACAGGGGACGGCTCTGGTTCACCCCTCCACTTT. It translates to CASSTGDGSGSPLHF. The rearrangement links TRBV19 to TRBJ1-6, with D possibly TRBD1 on 6 matching bases. The CDR3 contains 15 residues. The V end lost 4 bases, the J end lost 9 bases, and 16 bases lay between the germline ends. Germline-derived CDR1 and CDR2 are LNHDA and SQIVND (reference sequence). Together with reference TRBV19 and TRBJ1-6, the CDR3 gives the full variable domain: DGGITQSPKYLFRKEGQNVTLSCEQNLNHDAMYWYRQDPGQGLRLIYYSQIVNDFQKGDIAEGYSVSREKKESFPLTVTSAQKNPTAFYLCASSTGDGSGSPLHFGNGTRLTVT.

The chain combines TRBV3-1 (or the pseudogene TRBV3-2) with TRBJ1-2; D call uncertain. The germline V gene encodes CDR1 LGHDT and CDR2 YNNKEL (reference sequence). V was clipped by 1 base and J by 8 bases, with 11 bases between them. The CDR3 extends over 13 amino acids. The DNA for the CDR3 is TGTGCCAGCAGCCAAGCCAGTGTGAGGGGCTACACCTTC. Translation gives CASSQASVRGYTF.

The V gene is TRBV5-5, the J gene TRBJ1-2; D unclear. This CDR3 has 13 amino acids. Deletions cut 4 bases from V and 1 base from J, with 8 bases between. Germline assignment: CDR1 SGHKS and CDR2 YYEKEE (reference sequence). CDR3 region: CASSTGFNYGYTF. In DNA form, the CDR3 reads TGTGCCAGCAGCACGGGGTTTAACTATGGCTACACCTTC.

To note about this clone: An end of the junction does not agree with germline; a read error may underlie this. The rearrangement joins TRBV3-1 (or the pseudogene TRBV3-2) to TRBJ2-7, with 8 bases lining up with TRBD1. Germline assignment: CDR1 LGHDT and CDR2 YNNKEL (reference sequence). The CDR3 covers 15 residues. CDR3 protein: CASSQDDRGSHEQYF. The DNA of the CDR3 is TGTGCCAGCAGCCAAGACGACAGGGGCTCCCACGAGCAGTACTTC.

This rearrangement joins TRBV12-3 or TRBV12-4 to TRBJ2-2; D unresolved. With 7 bases removed from V and 3 bases from J, the gap between germline ends came to 6 bases. This CDR3 has 12 residues. CDR3 in DNA: TGTGCCAGCAATTCTTACACCGGGGAGCTGTTTTTT. Its protein is CASNSYTGELFF.

The chain joins TRBV5-1 to TRBJ2-7; no definite D call. The ends were cut back, 7 bases at V and 2 bases at J, with 13 bases in the middle. Looked up from germline, CDR1 is SGHRS and CDR2 is YFSETQ. This CDR3 contains 13 residues. DNA for the CDR3: TGCGCCAGCGCCCCCCAGGCCACCTACGAGCAGTACTTC. Protein sequence: CASAPQATYEQYF.

V usage is TRBV15 and J usage is TRBJ2-6, with 9 bases aligning to TRBD1. CDR3 length: 16 amino acids. Germline assignment: CDR1 LNHNV and CDR2 YYDKDF (reference sequence). Unmatched junction bases numbered 5, after V lost 8 bases and J lost 0 bases. The CDR3 region has the DNA TGTGCCACCGGGACAGGGAGCAACTCTGGGGCCAACGTCCTGACTTTC. Translating gives CATGTGSNSGANVLTF. The whole variable domain, filled in from reference TRBV15 and TRBJ2-6, reads DAMVIQNPRYQVTQFGKPVTLSCSQTLNHNVMYWYQQKSSQAPKLLFHYYDKDFNNEADTPDNFQSRRPNTSFCFLDIRSPGLGDTAMYLCATGTGSNSGANVLTFGAGSRLTVL.

This clone was found once. The chain's CDR3 is CASGRTITHEQYF. The CDR3 DNA sequence: TGTGCCAGCGGACGGACCATTACCCACGAGCAGTACTTC. This rearrangement joins TRBV21-1 to TRBJ2-7. TRBV21-1 corresponds to a pseudogene. This CDR3 has 13 residues.

V usage is TRBV11-3 and J usage is TRBJ1-1; D is unresolved. The CDR3 is 13 residues long. Per germline, CDR1 SGHNT and CDR2 YENEEA. V dropped 0 bases and J dropped 8 bases, with 10 bases sitting between them. The CDR3 DNA reads TGTGCCAGCAGCTTAGATACGGGCGGGGAAGCTTTCTTT. It codes for CASSLDTGGEAFF.

The V and J genes are TRBV7-3 and TRBJ1-2, with D perhaps matching TRBD1 (6 bases). The CDR3 consists of 14 residues. V gave up 3 bases and J gave up 2 bases, with 10 bases separating them. The germline V gene encodes CDR1 SGHTA and CDR2 FQGTGA. The CDR3 DNA follows: TGTGCCAGCAGCTTGGGTCAGGGGAACTATGGCTACACCTTC. As protein: CASSLGQGNYGYTF.

This chain uses TRBV27 with TRBJ1-5; the D is unclear. V lost 3 bases and J 15 bases, leaving 3 bases between the germline ends. Germline V gene sequence: CDR1 MNHEY, CDR2 SMNVEV (reference sequence). The CDR3 totals 8 residues. CDR3 region: CASSFLHF. The CDR3, as DNA: TGTGCCAGCAGTTTCCTGCATTTT.

The V and J genes are TRBV28 and TRBJ2-5; D might be TRBD2 (7 bases). CDR1 and CDR2 from the germline V gene are MDHEN and SYDVKM. Deletions cut 5 bases from V and 5 bases from J, with 15 bases between. The CDR3 is 14 residues long. The CDR3 spells CASSTPGGGETQYF. The CDR3 DNA follows: TGTGCCAGCAGTACCCCGGGGGGCGGGGAGACCCAGTACTTC.

This chain links TRBV18 with TRBJ2-5; D might be TRBD2 (6 bases). CDR1 KGHSH and CDR2 LQKENI come from the germline V gene. Trimming pared 6 bases from V and 5 bases from J, leaving 10 bases between. The length of the CDR3 is 12 residues. This CDR3 reads CASSPGVETQYF. CDR3 DNA sequence: TGTGCCAGCTCCCCGGGAGTTGAGACCCAGTACTTC. Looking up the rest from reference TRBV18 and TRBJ2-5 gives the full variable domain: NAGVMQNPRHLVRRRGQEARLRCSPMKGHSHVYWYRQLPEEGLKFMVYLQKENIIDESGMPKERFSAEFPKEGPSILRIQQVVRGDSAAYFCASSPGVETQYFGPGTRLLVL.

The chain joins TRBV28 to TRBJ2-7; 13 nucleotides align to TRBD2. The CDR3 totals 17 residues. The V segment lost 8 bases and the J segment 0 bases; nucleotides outside the gene matches: 10. Germline assignment: CDR1 MDHEN and CDR2 SYDVKM. The CDR3 loop is CASGGILAGGISYEQYF. CDR3 sequence (DNA): TGTGCCAGCGGGGGGATACTAGCGGGAGGGATCTCCTACGAGCAGTACTTC.

The V gene is TRBV5-1, the J gene TRBJ2-2; tentative D call: TRBD1 (6 bases). The CDR3 covers 15 residues. CDR1 SGHRS and CDR2 YFSETQ come from the germline V gene. V was shortened by 3 bases and J by 2 bases, with 11 bases between the two germline ends. The DNA of the CDR3 is TGCGCCAGCAGCTGGGGGCAGGCAAACACCGGGGAGCTGTTTTTT. Its protein is CASSWGQANTGELFF.

V is TRBV5-1 and J is TRBJ1-5, with D uncertain. This CDR3 spans 16 amino acids. V was pared by 0 bases and J by 4 bases, with 14 bases between. From germline, CDR1 is SGHRS and CDR2 YFSETQ. CDR3 region: CASSLGTGSRNQPQHF. CDR3 in DNA: TGCGCCAGCAGCTTGGGCACGGGGTCCAGGAATCAGCCCCAGCATTTT. Filled out from reference TRBV5-1 and TRBJ1-5, the complete variable domain reads KAGVTQTPRYLIKTRGQQVTLSCSPISGHRSVSWYQQTPGQGLQFLFEYFSETQRNKGNFPGRFSGRQFSNSRSEMNVSTLELGDSALYLCASSLGTGSRNQPQHFGDGTRLSIL.

This clone was seen a single time. The V gene is TRBV7-9, the J gene TRBJ1-5, with a weak D call TRBD1 (6 bases). Germline V CDR1 and CDR2: SEHNR, FQNEAQ (reference sequence). Trimming cost V 4 bases and J 7 bases, with 17 bases left between them. This CDR3 comprises 15 residues. The CDR3 DNA follows: TGTGCCAGCAGCTCTGAGGGGGAGGGAGGGCAGCCCCAGCATTTT. As protein: CASSSEGEGGQPQHF.

This chain connects TRBV4-2 to TRBJ1-1; tentative D call: TRBD1 (5 bases). Germline V gives CDR1 LGHNA, CDR2 YNFKEQ. V shed 3 bases and J shed 4 bases, with 12 bases lying between them. CDR3 length equals 14 residues. The CDR3 is CASSQAGGGTEAFF. The CDR3 coding sequence is TGTGCCAGCAGCCAGGCGGGTGGGGGCACTGAAGCTTTCTTT.

The DNA for the CDR3 is TGTGCCAGCAGCTTAACAGGGGCGGGGAACACCGGGGAGCTGTTTTTT. Amino acid sequence: CASSLTGAGNTGELFF. V usage is TRBV7-2 and J usage is TRBJ2-2; 7 bases are shared with TRBD1. Germline values: CDR1 SGHTA, CDR2 FQGNSA. V trimming: 2 bases; J trimming: 1 base; junction bases outside the gene matches: 4. The CDR3 runs to 16 residues.

J is TRBJ1-2 and V is TRBV6-5, with D maybe TRBD1 (5 bases). The length of the CDR3 is 14 residues. In germline, CDR1 is MNHEY, CDR2 SVGAGI. Trimming took 0 bases from V and 4 from J, leaving 9 bases between them. The CDR3 loop is CASSYSGGVYGYTF. Here the CDR3 DNA reads TGTGCCAGCAGTTACTCTGGGGGGGTCTATGGCTACACCTTC.

The chain is built from TRBV7-2 and TRBJ1-6; the D is unclear. V was clipped by 5 bases and J by 4 bases, with 6 bases between them. CDR3 size: 13 residues. CDR1 is SGHTA, CDR2 FQGNSA, per germline. CDR3 in amino acids: CASSRVYNSPLHF. DNA of the CDR3: TGTGCCAGCAGCAGGGTGTATAATTCACCCCTCCACTTT. Using reference TRBV7-2 and TRBJ1-6 for the parts outside the CDR3, the full variable domain is GAGVSQSPSNKVTEKGKDVELRCDPISGHTALYWYRQSLGQGLEFLIYFQGNSAPDKSGLPSDRFSAERTGGSVSTLTIQRTQQEDSAVYLCASSRVYNSPLHFGNGTRLTVT.

The chain uses TRBV12-3 or TRBV12-4 and TRBJ1-1, with TRBD1 identical over 8 bases. The CDR3 consists of 13 residues. Losses at the gene ends were 6 bases for V and 4 bases for J; bases not matched to a gene: 4. The CDR3 region has the DNA TGTGCCAGCAGCGGGACAGGCGGCACTGAAGCTTTCTTT. This sequence encodes CASSGTGGTEAFF.